This TCR beta chain was sequenced for a study of blood T cell repertoires in COVID-19. Method: immunoSEQ multiplex PCR; TCRdb's copy keeps in-frame clones and lacks some. The repertoire holds roughly 250,000 clones, with roughly 86% as singletons. Two consecutive negative NP/OP PCR tests, clearance, or resolved symptoms defined Cohort 3 recovery. V lost 6 bases, J lost 7 bases, and 6 bases stayed unmatched. The germline V gene encodes CDR1 LNHDA and CDR2 SQIVND (reference sequence). The CDR3 loop spans 15 amino acids. The specimen sequenced was PBMCs or T cells enriched from blood (not recorded which). The gene calls are TRBV19 and TRBJ2-1; 13 bases map to TRBD2. This sequence was found in a woman aged 50 to 60 who had recovered from COVID-19. CDR3 in DNA: TGTGCCAGTAGCCCCCGGACTAGCGGGGGTAATGAGCAGTTCTTC. It yields the protein CASSPRTSGGNEQFF.